These 28 T cell receptor beta chains came from one sample sequenced in a study of T and B cells in COVID-19 patients. TRB rearrangements were amplified by multiplex PCR with BIOMED2 TRB-A/B primers. MiXCR, run by TCRdb on the multiplex PCR reads, gives a single entry per CDR3 protein. The table includes roughly 15,000 distinct CDR3 sequences, under 30% detected once. Each TRB amplification used roughly 230-550 ng of genomic DNA from blood. The sequencing input was blood. The receptors were gathered from a human donor who had recovered from COVID-19.

V gene TRBV6-5 combines with J gene TRBJ1-2; D is unclear. CDR3 size: 11 residues. Germline V gene data show CDR1 as MNHEY and CDR2 as SVGAGI. Trimming took off 7 bases at V and 4 bases at J, with 7 bases between the two ends. CDR3 bases: TGTGCCAGCACCTCCGGCTATGGCTACACCTTC. Translating it yields CASTSGYGYTF.

V and J are TRBV13 and TRBJ2-5; a weak D match, TRBD1 (5 bases). Germline CDR1 PRHDT, CDR2 FYEKMQ (reference sequence). This CDR3 has 13 residues. Trimming cost V 0 bases and J 3 bases, with 5 bases left between them. This CDR3 reads CASSLGGEETQYF. DNA for the CDR3: TGTGCCAGCAGCTTAGGAGGGGAAGAGACCCAGTACTTC. Together with reference TRBV13 and TRBJ2-5, the CDR3 gives the full variable domain: AAGVIQSPRHLIKEKRETATLKCYPIPRHDTVYWYQQGPGQDPQFLISFYEKMQSDKGSIPDRFSAQQFSDYHSELNMSSLELGDSALYFCASSLGGEETQYFGPGTRLLVL.

This rearrangement joins TRBV19 to TRBJ2-1; 13 nucleotides match TRBD2. From germline, CDR1 is LNHDA and CDR2 SQIVND (reference sequence). Trimming at V came to 5 bases and at J to 8 bases, leaving 6 bases not matched to a gene. This CDR3 spans 15 amino acids. The CDR3 region is CASSQTSGGADEQFF. CDR3 sequence (DNA): TGTGCCAGTAGTCAAACTAGCGGGGGGGCCGATGAGCAGTTCTTC.

This clonotype has at least ten counts. The chain carries TRBV18 and TRBJ2-2; D unclear. The germline V and J ends were trimmed by 4 bases and 0 bases, with 12 bases remaining between them. This CDR3 region has 16 residues. CDR1 and CDR2 (germline): KGHSH, LQKENI. CDR3 residues: CASSQLVRANTGELFF. Here the CDR3 DNA reads TGTGCCAGCTCACAACTCGTCCGAGCGAACACCGGGGAGCTGTTTTTT. The whole variable domain, remainder taken from reference TRBV18 and TRBJ2-2, is NAGVMQNPRHLVRRRGQEARLRCSPMKGHSHVYWYRQLPEEGLKFMVYLQKENIIDESGMPKERFSAEFPKEGPSILRIQQVVRGDSAAYFCASSQLVRANTGELFFGEGSRLTVL.

The chain couples TRBV14 to TRBJ1-1, with no clear D. Looked up from germline, CDR1 is SGHDN and CDR2 is FVKESK. Deletions cut 1 base from V and 2 bases from J, with 8 bases between. CDR3 length: 14 residues. CDR3 amino acids: CASSQAKLNTEAFF. CDR3 DNA: TGTGCCAGCAGCCAAGCTAAGCTAAACACTGAAGCTTTCTTT.

The chain couples TRBV6-1 to TRBJ2-1, with a tentative D call TRBD1 (6 bases). V dropped 1 base and J dropped 4 bases, with 11 bases sitting between them. Germline CDR1 MNHNS, CDR2 SASEGT. The CDR3 sequence is 15 residues long. CDR3 sequence reads: CASSEVRGIYNEQFF. The DNA for the CDR3 is TGTGCCAGCAGTGAAGTCAGGGGAATTTACAATGAGCAGTTCTTC.

At least ten counts were recorded for this clonotype. The rearrangement uses TRBV6-5 and TRBJ2-3, with 11 positions matching TRBD2. The trim removed 6 bases at V and 1 base at J, leaving 3 bases unmatched. The CDR3 totals 15 residues. Germline CDR1 is MNHEY and CDR2 is SVGAGI. CDR3 residues: CASRSGLAGTDTQYF. The CDR3 DNA follows: TGTGCCAGCAGATCGGGACTAGCGGGCACAGATACGCAGTATTTT.

The chain combines TRBV12-3 or TRBV12-4 with TRBJ2-2, with a weak D call TRBD1 (6 bases). V gave up 6 bases and J gave up 0 bases, with 11 bases separating them. This CDR3 is 15 amino acids long. The CDR3 DNA follows: TGTGCCAGCAGGGGGACAATCGCGAACACCGGGGAGCTGTTTTTT. Its translation: CASRGTIANTGELFF.

A few counts support this clonotype. The V gene is TRBV6-2 or TRBV6-3, the J gene TRBJ2-7; D is perhaps TRBD1 (5 bases). The CDR3 loop spans 13 amino acids. Trimming cost V 7 bases and J 4 bases, with 14 bases left between them. CDR1 and CDR2 from the germline V gene are MNHEY and SVGEGT. The CDR3 sequence: CASNRQFTYEQYF. The CDR3 bases are TGTGCCAGCAATAGACAGTTTACTTACGAGCAGTACTTC.

In its sample, this clonotype ranks as medium-sized. The J gene is TRBJ2-7, the V gene TRBV29-1, with 10 positions matching TRBD1. The CDR3 length is 13 residues. The J segment lost 5 bases and the V segment lost 5 bases, leaving 6 bases of the junction unmatched. Germline V gives CDR1 SQVTM, CDR2 ANQGSEA. CDR3 bases: TGCAGCGTTCGACAGGGGGCTATGGACGAGCAGTACTTC. Translated: CSVRQGAMDEQYF.

This sequence joins TRBV29-1 and TRBJ2-6, with 12 bases matching TRBD1. Unmatched junction bases numbered 5, after V lost 4 bases and J lost 1 base. CDR1 and CDR2 (germline): SQVTM, ANQGSEA. There are 17 residues in the CDR3. The CDR3 loop reads CSVVGQGAESGANVLTF. The CDR3 DNA is TGCAGCGTTGTGGGACAGGGGGCTGAATCTGGGGCCAACGTCCTGACTTTC.

This chain links TRBV5-1 with TRBJ1-4, with 9 bases matching TRBD1. Germline-derived CDR1 and CDR2 are SGHRS and YFSETQ. The V gene end was trimmed by 4 bases and the J gene end by 8 bases; junction bases not matched to a gene: 6. The CDR3 is 14 residues long. The CDR3 DNA reads TGCGCCAGCAGCCTCGCCGGGACAGGGGAAAAACTGTTTTTT. Protein product: CASSLAGTGEKLFF.

CDR3 DNA: TGTGCCAGCAGCTTGGGAGGGGACTATGGCTACACCTTC. Translated, it gives CASSLGGDYGYTF. J is TRBJ1-2 and V is TRBV19; D might be TRBD1 (5 bases). This CDR3 region has 13 residues. V was shortened by 9 bases and J by 3 bases, with 14 bases between the two germline ends. Per the germline V gene, CDR1 is LNHDA and CDR2 is SQIVND (reference sequence).

The chain couples TRBV27 to TRBJ2-5; D remains ambiguous. This CDR3 spans 13 amino acids. The germline V gene has CDR1 MNHEY and CDR2 SMNVEV (reference sequence). V gave up 2 bases and J gave up 4 bases, with 8 bases separating them. The CDR3 sequence: CASSLTPRETQYF. CDR3 nucleotide sequence: TGTGCCAGCAGTTTAACCCCCCGAGAGACCCAGTACTTC.

The V gene is TRBV27, the J gene TRBJ1-1, with D uncertain. This CDR3 has 15 residues. CDR1 is MNHEY, CDR2 SMNVEV, per germline (reference sequence). Trimming removed 3 bases at V and 3 bases at J, with 14 bases between. The CDR3 reads CASSFSTGRHTEAFF. The CDR3 DNA is TGTGCCAGCAGTTTTTCAACCGGGAGACACACTGAAGCTTTCTTT.

In this sample, this clonotype is medium-sized. The chain uses TRBV19 and TRBJ2-1; the match to TRBD1 covers 7 bases. Germline V gives CDR1 LNHDA, CDR2 SQIVND (reference sequence). This CDR3 region has 13 residues. The V gene end was trimmed by 4 bases and the J gene end by 9 bases; junction bases not matched to a gene: 6. The CDR3 region is CASSRQGSGEQFF. The CDR3 DNA is TGTGCCAGTAGTAGACAGGGTTCAGGTGAGCAGTTCTTC. The variable domain in full, with the rest retrieved from reference TRBV19 and TRBJ2-1, is DGGITQSPKYLFRKEGQNVTLSCEQNLNHDAMYWYRQDPGQGLRLIYYSQIVNDFQKGDIAEGYSVSREKKESFPLTVTSAQKNPTAFYLCASSRQGSGEQFFGPGTRLTVL.

At least ten counts were recorded for this clonotype. This sequence joins TRBV13 and TRBJ1-1; D call uncertain. Trimming took 3 bases from V and 5 from J, leaving 10 bases between them. The CDR3 sequence is 13 residues long. CDR1 PRHDT and CDR2 FYEKMQ come from the germline V gene (reference sequence). DNA of the CDR3: TGTGCCAGCAGCTTGTCCCAGCGAACTGAAGCTTTCTTT. Its protein product is CASSLSQRTEAFF.

The rearrangement uses TRBV19 and TRBJ2-1, with TRBD2 matching over 13 bases. V trimming: 5 bases; J trimming: 7 bases; junction bases outside the gene matches: 8. Germline V CDR1 and CDR2: LNHDA, SQIVND (reference sequence). This CDR3 has 16 amino acids. In nucleotides, the CDR3 is TGTGCCAGTAGTCAAACTAGCGGGGGGGCCTCGAATGAGCAGTTCTTC. Its protein is CASSQTSGGASNEQFF.

This clonotype was seen at least ten times. The chain has TRBV19 and TRBJ1-3; no reliable D call. CDR3 length: 14 amino acids. CDR1 LNHDA and CDR2 SQIVND come from the germline V gene (reference sequence). V lost 9 bases and J 3 bases, leaving 15 bases between the germline ends. The CDR3 spells CASERGGSGNTIYF. As DNA, the CDR3 is TGTGCCAGCGAACGGGGTGGCAGTGGAAACACCATATATTTT. Combining the CDR3 with reference TRBV19 and TRBJ1-3 gives the whole variable domain DGGITQSPKYLFRKEGQNVTLSCEQNLNHDAMYWYRQDPGQGLRLIYYSQIVNDFQKGDIAEGYSVSREKKESFPLTVTSAQKNPTAFYLCASERGGSGNTIYFGEGSWLTVV.

J is TRBJ2-2 and V is TRBV5-1, with D possibly matching TRBD2 (6 bases). V was shortened by 3 bases and J by 5 bases, with 20 bases between the two germline ends. Germline CDR1 SGHRS, CDR2 YFSETQ. The CDR3 extends over 17 amino acids. CDR3 in DNA: TGCGCCAGCAGCTATCACCAACTAGCTTCCAGGACCGGGGAGCTGTTTTTT. Translated, it gives CASSYHQLASRTGELFF.

This clonotype has ten or more counts. V is TRBV27 and J is TRBJ2-7; D may be TRBD2 (6 bases). Germline lookup yields CDR1 MNHEY and CDR2 SMNVEV (reference sequence). This CDR3 contains 14 residues. V was cut by 6 bases and J by 4 bases, with 16 bases left in between. CDR3 sequence (DNA): TGTGCCAGCAGACGGAGGGAGACCACGTACGAGCAGTACTTC. Translating gives CASRRRETTYEQYF.

CDR3 in DNA: TGTGCCAGCAGTTACTTATCTCCGGAGGGGAACACTGAAGCTTTCTTT. This sequence encodes CASSYLSPEGNTEAFF. The rearrangement uses TRBV6-5 and TRBJ1-1; no clear D. The germline V gene has CDR1 MNHEY and CDR2 SVGAGI. V was clipped by 1 base and J by 1 base, with 13 bases between them. The CDR3 totals 16 residues.

The V call is TRBV6-1, the J call TRBJ2-2; D perhaps matches TRBD1 (5 bases). Trimming pared 8 bases from V and 4 bases from J, leaving 17 bases between. CDR1 and CDR2 from the germline V gene are MNHNS and SASEGT. The CDR3 covers 15 residues. CDR3 DNA: TGTGCCAGCCTTCCTCTGACAGCGATCACCGGGGAGCTGTTTTTT. Translated: CASLPLTAITGELFF.

This clonotype has more than one count but fewer than ten. The genes are TRBV6-4 and TRBJ1-2, with D unresolved. V was shortened by 0 bases and J by 2 bases, with 4 bases between the two germline ends. The germline CDR1 and CDR2 sequences are MRHNA and SNTAGT. This CDR3 has 13 amino acids. As DNA, the CDR3 is TGTGCCAGCAGTGACTCCGGAAACTATGGCTACACCTTC. Its protein is CASSDSGNYGYTF.

This clonotype has at least ten counts. The CDR3: CASSTRGQDYEQYF. The CDR3, as DNA: TGTGCCAGCAGCACTCGGGGGCAGGACTACGAGCAGTACTTC. The rearrangement uses TRBV6-1 and TRBJ2-7, with D perhaps assigned TRBD1 or TRBD2 (6 bases each). The CDR3 covers 14 residues. Germline V gene sequence: CDR1 MNHNS, CDR2 SASEGT. V lost 6 bases, J lost 3 bases, and 15 bases lay in between.

This chain uses TRBV10-2 with TRBJ1-3; D gene unclear. CDR3 length: 13 residues. Germline V gives CDR1 WSHSY, CDR2 SAAADI. The V end was cut by 7 bases, the J end by 1 base, with 8 bases between. CDR3 loop: CASTGESGNTIYF. CDR3 nucleotide sequence: TGCGCCAGCACCGGGGAATCTGGAAACACCATATATTTT.

This chain connects TRBV7-2 to TRBJ2-5; D tentatively fits TRBD1 or TRBD2 (6 bases each). CDR1 and CDR2 (germline): SGHTA, FQGNSA. With 3 bases removed from V and 1 base from J, the gap between germline ends came to 18 bases. The CDR3 extends over 17 amino acids. The CDR3 loop is CASSFGPFGGGQETQYF. CDR3 sequence (DNA): TGTGCCAGCAGCTTTGGGCCCTTTGGAGGGGGCCAAGAGACCCAGTACTTC.

In this sample, this clonotype is medium-sized. This rearrangement joins TRBV19 to TRBJ1-1; D call uncertain. Looked up from germline, CDR1 is LNHDA and CDR2 is SQIVND (reference sequence). V lost 4 bases and J 1 base, leaving 7 bases between the germline ends. The length of the CDR3 is 13 residues. This chain's CDR3 is CASSNKGNTEAFF. DNA of the CDR3: TGTGCCAGTAGTAACAAGGGGAACACTGAAGCTTTCTTT. Variable domain in full (rest from reference TRBV19 and TRBJ1-1): DGGITQSPKYLFRKEGQNVTLSCEQNLNHDAMYWYRQDPGQGLRLIYYSQIVNDFQKGDIAEGYSVSREKKESFPLTVTSAQKNPTAFYLCASSNKGNTEAFFGQGTRLTVV.